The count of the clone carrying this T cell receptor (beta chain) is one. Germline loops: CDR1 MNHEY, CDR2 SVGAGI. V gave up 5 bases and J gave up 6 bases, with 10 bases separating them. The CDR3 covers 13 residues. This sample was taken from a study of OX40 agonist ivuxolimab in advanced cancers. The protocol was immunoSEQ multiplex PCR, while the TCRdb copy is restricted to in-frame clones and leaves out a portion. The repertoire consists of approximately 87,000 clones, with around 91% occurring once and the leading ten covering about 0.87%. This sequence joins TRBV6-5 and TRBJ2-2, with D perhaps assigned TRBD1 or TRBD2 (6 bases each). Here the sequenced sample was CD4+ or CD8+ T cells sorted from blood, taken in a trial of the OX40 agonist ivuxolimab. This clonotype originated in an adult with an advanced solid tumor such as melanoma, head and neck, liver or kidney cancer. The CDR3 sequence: CASSTEGAGELFF. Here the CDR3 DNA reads TGTGCCAGCAGTACGGAGGGGGCCGGGGAGCTGTTTTTT.